The rows below give T cell receptor beta chains drawn from one sample of a study of T-cell reconstitution after alpha-beta-depleted transplantation in children. TCRdb fed the PCR reads into MiXCR, producing one record per CDR3 protein. Here the sample spans approximately 1,000,000 distinct CDR3 sequences, roughly 29% being singletons. Sample: PBMCs, mostly from graft donor cells, taken 360 days after TCRalphabeta/CD19-depleted stem cell transplant. The receptors shown here come from a boy younger than two who had a stem cell transplant for SCID, so the T cells may come from the graft donor. CDR3s include the opening cysteine and the closing phenylalanine or tryptophan. The order of the fields is clone size, V gene, D gene, J gene, CDR3 DNA, CDR3 protein. A D gene is named only where the DNA matches it firmly. Part of the rows lack a size; the others show once, few, many or a class for expanded clones.

clone size: few
V gene: TRBV20-1
D gene: -
J gene: TRBJ2-1
CDR3 DNA: TGCAGTGCTATCGACCTGAGGAATGAGCAGTTCTTC
CDR3 protein: CSAIDLRNEQFF

clone size: many
V gene: TRBV27
D gene: TRBD1
J gene: TRBJ1-2
CDR3 DNA: TGTGCCAGCAGCTTATCAGGGGGCTATGGCTACACCTTC
CDR3 protein: CASSLSGGYGYTF

clone size: -
V gene: TRBV4-1
D gene: -
J gene: TRBJ1-3
CDR3 DNA: TGCGCCAGCAGCCAAGAAGGTCTCTCTGGAAACACCATATATTTT
CDR3 protein: CASSQEGLSGNTIYF

clone size: -
V gene: TRBV12-3/TRBV12-4
D gene: -
J gene: TRBJ1-1
CDR3 DNA: TGTGCCAGCAGCCCTGGGAGAGTCATGAACACTGAAGCTTTCTTT
CDR3 protein: CASSPGRVMNTEAFF

clone size: few
V gene: TRBV12-3/TRBV12-4
D gene: TRBD1
J gene: TRBJ2-1
CDR3 DNA: TGTGCCAGCAGTCCCGGACAGGGGAAGGGTGATGAGCAGTTCTTC
CDR3 protein: CASSPGQGKGDEQFF

clone size: few
V gene: TRBV12-3/TRBV12-4
D gene: -
J gene: TRBJ2-2
CDR3 DNA: TGTGCCAGCAGAGACGCGGTGAAGCTGTTTTTT
CDR3 protein: CASRDAVKLFF

clone size: few
V gene: TRBV12-3/TRBV12-4
D gene: TRBD2
J gene: TRBJ2-5
CDR3 DNA: TGTGCCAGCAGACCAGGGACTAGCGGGGGTACCCAAGAGACCCAGTACTTC
CDR3 protein: CASRPGTSGGTQETQYF

clone size: few
V gene: TRBV2
D gene: TRBD2
J gene: TRBJ2-1
CDR3 DNA: TGTGCCAGCAATGGAGGGAGGGTGCGAAATGAGCAGTTCTTC
CDR3 protein: CASNGGRVRNEQFF

clone size: few
V gene: TRBV20-1
D gene: -
J gene: TRBJ1-4
CDR3 DNA: TGCAGTGCTAGGGGGGGATCTGCAACTAATGAAAAACTGTTTTTT
CDR3 protein: CSARGGSATNEKLFF

clone size: few
V gene: TRBV28
D gene: TRBD1
J gene: TRBJ2-1
CDR3 DNA: TGTGCCAGCAGAAGATACAGGGGGGACCACAATGAGCAGTTCTTC
CDR3 protein: CASRRYRGDHNEQFF

clone size: -
V gene: TRBV4-1
D gene: -
J gene: TRBJ2-1
CDR3 DNA: TGCGCCAGCAGCCAGTACCCAGCCTTACTTCACAATGAGCAGTTCTTC
CDR3 protein: CASSQYPALLHNEQFF

clone size: few
V gene: TRBV29-1
D gene: -
J gene: TRBJ2-3
CDR3 DNA: TGCAGCGTTGAAGAATGGGGGGCCGACACAGATCCCGATACGCAGTATTTT
CDR3 protein: CSVEEWGADTDPDTQYF

clone size: few
V gene: TRBV5-5
D gene: TRBD1
J gene: TRBJ2-3
CDR3 DNA: TGTGCCAGCAGGTACGGGACAGGCACAGATACGCAGTATTTT
CDR3 protein: CASRYGTGTDTQYF

clone size: few
V gene: TRBV20-1
D gene: -
J gene: TRBJ2-2
CDR3 DNA: TGCAGTGCTAGAGATTGGAGCAGGGCGGGGAACACCGGGGAGCTGTTTTTT
CDR3 protein: CSARDWSRAGNTGELFF

clone size: -
V gene: TRBV9
D gene: -
J gene: TRBJ2-2
CDR3 DNA: TGTGCCAGCAGCGTAATGGCAGCCTTGAACACCGGGGAGCTGTTTTTT
CDR3 protein: CASSVMAALNTGELFF

clone size: -
V gene: TRBV16
D gene: -
J gene: TRBJ1-5
CDR3 DNA: TGTGCCAGCAGCCAGGATCCCAGAGGGGATCAGCCCCAGCATTTT
CDR3 protein: CASSQDPRGDQPQHF

clone size: -
V gene: TRBV7-3
D gene: TRBD2
J gene: TRBJ2-7
CDR3 DNA: TGTGCCAGCAGCTATGAGGGACTAGCGGAGCAGTACTTC
CDR3 protein: CASSYEGLAEQYF

clone size: few
V gene: TRBV28
D gene: -
J gene: TRBJ1-5
CDR3 DNA: TGTGCCAGCAGTTTCTCCCGGACAGTCAGCAATCAGCCCCAGCATTTT
CDR3 protein: CASSFSRTVSNQPQHF

clone size: -
V gene: TRBV20-1
D gene: -
J gene: TRBJ2-5
CDR3 DNA: TGCAGTGGTGGGGGTGGGAGGCGGCGGGAGACCCAGTACTTC
CDR3 protein: CSGGGGRRRETQYF

clone size: -
V gene: TRBV13
D gene: TRBD1
J gene: TRBJ2-5
CDR3 DNA: TGTGCCAGCAGCCTGGGAAGGTCGACAGGGCGGTCCCCAACCAACCAAGAGACCCAGTACTTC
CDR3 protein: CASSLGRSTGRSPTNQETQYF

clone size: -
V gene: TRBV28
D gene: -
J gene: TRBJ2-5
CDR3 DNA: TGTGCCAGCAGTGTCCTCCAGGAGCAGGGGGAGACCCAGTACTTC
CDR3 protein: CASSVLQEQGETQYF

clone size: -
V gene: TRBV18
D gene: -
J gene: TRBJ2-1
CDR3 DNA: TGTGCCAGCTCCCCCGGCCTAACCGGGCAGTTCTTC
CDR3 protein: CASSPGLTGQFF

clone size: many
V gene: TRBV6-2/TRBV6-3
D gene: -
J gene: TRBJ2-2
CDR3 DNA: TGTGCCAGCAGTTACGGGGCCGGGGAGCTGTTTTTT
CDR3 protein: CASSYGAGELFF